The 28 T cell receptor beta chains in this list originate from one sample, sequenced in a study of early T cells in non-severe SARS-CoV-2 infection. TCRdb redid the calling of the 5' RACE reads with MiXCR, one entry per CDR3 protein. The sample shows tens of thousands of distinct CDR3 sequences, around a tenth of them seen only once. The sample here was whole blood, taken at baseline. These receptors were collected from an adult who was a healthcare worker with PCR-confirmed SARS-CoV-2 infection or an uninfected control (not recorded which).

The chain recombines TRBV7-6 with TRBJ2-7, with 7 bases identical to TRBD2. The CDR3 consists of 13 residues. Germline V gene data show CDR1 as SGHVS and CDR2 as FNYEAQ. J lost 7 bases, V lost 5 bases, and 8 bases had no gene match. The CDR3 bases are TGTGCCAGCAGCGCCAGGGAGGGTTGGGAGCAGTACTTC. Translating gives CASSAREGWEQYF.

This clonotype was seen repeatedly, ten times or more. The rearrangement links TRBV6-6 to TRBJ2-5; D is unclear. Germline lookup yields CDR1 MNHNY and CDR2 SVGAGI (reference sequence). Between the trimmed V and J ends, which lost 5 bases and 5 bases, there was a span of 6 bases. The CDR3 contains 11 residues. The CDR3 spells CASSGVETQYF. The CDR3 nucleotides read TGTGCCAGCAGTGGGGTGGAGACCCAGTACTTC.

This clonotype was seen repeatedly, ten times or more. J is TRBJ1-1 and V is TRBV20-1; 9 nucleotides line up with TRBD1. The CDR3 totals 14 residues. With V trimmed by 5 bases and J by 4 bases, 8 bases remained unmatched. In germline, CDR1 is DFQATT, CDR2 SNEGSKA (reference sequence). The CDR3 nucleotides are TGCAGTGCTTCGGGACAGGGATGGTCCACTGAAGCTTTCTTT. Translation: CSASGQGWSTEAFF.

This clonotype was counted between two and nine times. The chain employs TRBV7-6 and TRBJ2-5; tentatively, D is TRBD2 (5 bases). The V gene's germline CDR1 is SGHVS and CDR2 FNYEAQ. The CDR3 length is 17 residues. V lost 1 base and J 5 bases, leaving 20 bases between the germline ends. The CDR3: CASSLEKLERPGETQYF. DNA for the CDR3: TGTGCCAGCAGCTTAGAGAAGCTCGAGCGCCCGGGGGAGACCCAGTACTTC.

This clonotype was observed a handful of times. The V gene is TRBV30, the J gene TRBJ1-2, with D possibly TRBD1 on 6 matching bases. Germline V gives CDR1 GTSNPN, CDR2 SVGIG (reference sequence). V lost 3 bases and J lost 1, with 9 bases in between. The CDR3 contains 13 residues. CDR3 DNA: TGTGCCTGGAGGATGGACAGTAACTATGGCTACACCTTC. It is translated as CAWRMDSNYGYTF.

The table lists this clonotype with many counts. V and J are TRBV10-3 and TRBJ2-2; the match to TRBD2 covers 9 bases. Trimming removed 4 bases from V and 4 bases from J; junction bases left unmatched: 4. Germline V CDR1 and CDR2: ENHRY, SYGVKD. CDR3 length equals 15 residues. The CDR3 nucleotides are TGTGCCATCAGTGTGAGCGGGAGGAGCACCGGGGAGCTGTTTTTT. Residues: CAISVSGRSTGELFF.

The chain joins TRBV19 to TRBJ2-2; 8 bases align to TRBD2. V lost 1 base and J lost 1; bases outside the gene matches: 5. CDR1 is LNHDA and CDR2 is SQIVND in the germline V gene (reference sequence). The CDR3 is 17 residues long. DNA for the CDR3: TGTGCCAGTAGTATAGTAGGGCTAGCGGGGAACACCGGGGAGCTGTTTTTT. This encodes CASSIVGLAGNTGELFF.

This clonotype was detected ten times or more. J is TRBJ2-2 and V is TRBV7-2, with 8 bases aligning to TRBD1. The J segment lost 3 bases and the V segment lost 3 bases, leaving 0 bases of the junction unmatched. Germline values: CDR1 SGHTA, CDR2 FQGNSA. CDR3 length: 14 residues. The CDR3 DNA reads as TGTGCCAGCAGCTTGGGACAGGACACCGGGGAGCTGTTTTTT. This codes for CASSLGQDTGELFF.

This clonotype was counted at least ten times. The V gene is TRBV7-7, the J gene TRBJ2-3, with a weak D call TRBD1 (6 bases). V dropped 2 bases and J dropped 4 bases, with 13 bases sitting between them. This CDR3 is built from 15 residues. Germline lookup yields CDR1 SSHAT and CDR2 FNYEAQ (reference sequence). DNA for the CDR3: TGTGCCAGCAGCTTATCGGTGGGGGCCTCAGATACGCAGTATTTT. It yields the protein CASSLSVGASDTQYF.

This clonotype turned up a few times. For the CDR3, the DNA is TGTGCCACAGGGGGAGGAGGAGTTGCAGATACGCAGTATTTT. Protein product: CATGGGGVADTQYF. The chain is built from TRBV15 and TRBJ2-3, with D possibly being TRBD1 or TRBD2 (6 bases each). The CDR3 extends over 14 amino acids. Trimming stripped 9 bases from V and 4 bases from J, with 17 bases between. The germline gives CDR1 LNHNV, CDR2 YYDKDF (reference sequence).

This clonotype was counted only a few times. The genes are TRBV30 and TRBJ2-7, with D perhaps matching TRBD1 (5 bases). The CDR3 is 13 amino acids. Trimming removed 2 bases at V and 10 bases at J, with 18 bases between. Germline V gives CDR1 GTSNPN, CDR2 SVGIG (reference sequence). The CDR3 protein is CAWSTGTDQGQYF. The CDR3 region has the DNA TGTGCCTGGAGTACGGGCACAGACCAGGGACAGTACTTC.

The chain recombines TRBV20-1 with TRBJ2-5; tentatively, D is TRBD1 (6 bases). CDR1 is DFQATT, CDR2 SNEGSKA, per germline (reference sequence). This CDR3 is built from 11 residues. V lost 5 bases and J lost 3, with 7 bases in between. The CDR3 DNA sequence: TGCAGTGCTCACAGGGAAGAGACCCAGTACTTC. This gives the protein CSAHREETQYF.

This clonotype was picked up a small number of times. This chain joins TRBV11-2 and TRBJ2-4; D is unresolved. The V end lost 0 bases, the J end lost 3 bases, and 21 bases lay between the germline ends. The V gene's germline CDR1 is SGHAT and CDR2 FQNNGV. The CDR3 runs to 19 residues. CDR3 loop: CASSLDASDQKSLKNIQYF. As DNA, the CDR3 is TGTGCCAGCAGCTTAGACGCCAGTGACCAGAAAAGTCTCAAAAACATTCAGTACTTC. The full variable domain, rest sourced from reference TRBV11-2 and TRBJ2-4, is EAGVAQSPRYKIIEKRQSVAFWCNPISGHATLYWYQQILGQGPKLLIQFQNNGVVDDSQLPKDRFSAERLKGVDSTLKIQPAKLEDSAVYLCASSLDASDQKSLKNIQYFGAGTRLSVL.

This clonotype has ten or more counts. The V gene is TRBV5-4, the J gene TRBJ2-5; a possible D gene is TRBD2 (5 bases). This CDR3 is 14 amino acids long. In germline, CDR1 is SGHNT, CDR2 YYREEE (reference sequence). V was pared by 3 bases and J by 5 bases, with 14 bases between. CDR3 residues: CASSSSLERETQYF. In DNA form, the CDR3 reads TGTGCCAGCAGCTCCTCATTGGAGCGGGAGACCCAGTACTTC.

This clonotype occurred once. The CDR3, as DNA: TGCGCCAGCAGTCTCGACCGACTGGACAGGGTTGGAAACACCATATATTTT. Protein: CASSLDRLDRVGNTIYF. This sequence joins TRBV5-1 and TRBJ1-3, with 8 nucleotides matching TRBD1. Germline CDR1 reads SGHRS; CDR2 reads YFSETQ. The J segment lost 3 bases and the V segment lost 5 bases, leaving 13 bases of the junction unmatched. The CDR3 runs 17 residues.

The rearrangement uses TRBV12-2 and TRBJ2-5; TRBD2, the table's D call, was not compared with the DNA. TRBV12-2 is a recognized pseudogene. The CDR3 consists of 16 residues. CDR3 in amino acids: CASRLGLAGAMETQYF. Here the CDR3 DNA reads TGTGCAAGTCGCTTAGGACTAGCGGGAGCTATGGAGACCCAGTACTTC.

The sample holds a few counts of this clonotype. The chain recombines TRBV10-1 with TRBJ2-7, with TRBD2 matching 8 bases. The J segment lost 10 bases and the V segment lost 5 bases, leaving 10 bases of the junction unmatched. Germline V gene sequence: CDR1 WNHNN, CDR2 SYGVQD (reference sequence). The CDR3 is 13 residues long. The CDR3 DNA reads as TGCGCCAGCAGTCCCAGCGGGAGTCAGGTCCAGTACTTC. As protein: CASSPSGSQVQYF.

This clonotype is labeled medium-sized. The chain joins TRBV27 to TRBJ1-1; 7 positions match TRBD1. Trimming cost V 5 bases and J 12 bases; bases outside gene matches: 15. The CDR3 covers 14 residues. From germline, CDR1 is MNHEY and CDR2 SMNVEV (reference sequence). CDR3 amino acids: CASSPTTGQSDTFF. CDR3 bases: TGTGCCAGCAGTCCGACTACGGGACAGTCAGATACTTTCTTT.

This clonotype was counted only a few times. The gene calls are TRBV25-1 and TRBJ2-5, with 9 bases aligning to TRBD2. Per the germline V gene, CDR1 is MGHDK and CDR2 is SYGVNS. The ends lost 4 bases at V and 6 bases at J; junction bases unmatched: 6. This CDR3 is built from 14 residues. The CDR3 spells CASSVRGGAQTQYF. CDR3 DNA: TGTGCCAGCAGTGTCCGCGGGGGGGCCCAGACCCAGTACTTC.

As concerns this clonotype: Germline is not matched at one junction end, which may reflect a read error. The chain has TRBV29-1 and TRBJ2-7; TRBD1 matches 8 bases. The CDR3 extends over 15 amino acids. Germline CDR1 is SQVTM and CDR2 is ANQGSEA. For the CDR3, the DNA is TGCAGCGTTAAAGATGGGACAGGACGAGGGTACGAGCAGTACTTC. Encoded protein: CSVKDGTGRGYEQYF.

The chain combines TRBV5-6 with TRBJ2-7; TRBD1 aligns across 7 bases. The trim removed 0 bases at V and 7 bases at J, leaving 10 bases unmatched. The CDR3 runs to 15 residues. In germline, CDR1 is SGHDT, CDR2 YYEEEE. For the CDR3, the DNA is TGTGCCAGCAGCTTGGGTGTGACAGGGTTGCGTGAGCAGTACTTC. It specifies CASSLGVTGLREQYF.

Within the sample, this clonotype is medium-sized. V gene TRBV20-1 combines with J gene TRBJ2-5, with D possibly matching TRBD2 (5 bases). The CDR3 sequence is 14 residues long. Trimming shortened V by 3 bases and J by 5 bases, and 16 bases separated the two germline ends. Germline values: CDR1 DFQATT, CDR2 SNEGSKA (reference sequence). The CDR3 DNA reads TGCAGTGCTAGCGGGGTAACCCAATCGGAGACCCAGTACTTC. Protein: CSASGVTQSETQYF.

This chain connects TRBV20-1 to TRBJ1-3, with D unclear. Trimming stripped 6 bases from V and 0 bases from J, with 9 bases between. The CDR3 runs to 13 residues. Germline assignment: CDR1 DFQATT and CDR2 SNEGSKA (reference sequence). This CDR3 reads CSAVRVSGNTIYF. In nucleotides, the CDR3 is TGCAGTGCCGTCAGAGTCTCTGGAAACACCATATATTTT.

This clonotype was observed a few times. This chain connects TRBV5-1 to TRBJ1-5, with 7 bases aligning to TRBD1. Germline V gives CDR1 SGHRS, CDR2 YFSETQ. This CDR3 contains 15 residues. J gave up 4 bases and V 4 bases, and 8 bases lay outside the gene matches. The CDR3 loop reads CASSPSGTDNQPQHF. The CDR3 DNA follows: TGCGCCAGCAGCCCCTCCGGGACAGATAATCAGCCCCAGCATTTT.

This clonotype was counted a few times. This chain links TRBV11-2 with TRBJ2-3; no definite D call. V lost 8 bases, J lost 0 bases, and 6 bases lay in between. The germline V gene encodes CDR1 SGHAT and CDR2 FQNNGV. CDR3 length: 12 amino acids. The CDR3 nucleotides are TGTGCCAGCGGCGAAAGCACAGATACGCAGTATTTT. As protein: CASGESTDTQYF.

This clonotype appeared many times. As DNA, the CDR3 is TGTGCCAGCAGCTATCGACAGGGGAGGATCGGGGAGCTGTTTTTT. The encoded protein is CASSYRQGRIGELFF. The rearrangement joins TRBV7-8 to TRBJ2-2; 8 bases map to TRBD1. Trimming removed 4 bases from V and 7 bases from J; junction bases left unmatched: 8. CDR1 is SGHVS, CDR2 FQNEAQ, per germline. The length of the CDR3 is 15 residues.

Details on this clonotype: The junction does not match germline at one end; this may be a read error. The chain carries TRBV12-3 or TRBV12-4 and TRBJ2-5; no clear D gene. The CDR3 extends over 11 amino acids. CDR3 DNA: TGTGCCGGCAGTTTTGCGGAGACCCAGTACTTC. Translated, it gives CAGSFAETQYF.

V usage is TRBV12-3 or TRBV12-4 and J usage is TRBJ1-1; no clear D gene. The CDR3 is made up of 12 amino acids. The germline V and J ends were trimmed by 3 bases and 8 bases, with 10 bases remaining between them. The CDR3 sequence: CASSFLETEAFF. In DNA, the CDR3 is TGTGCCAGCAGTTTCCTAGAAACCGAAGCTTTCTTT.